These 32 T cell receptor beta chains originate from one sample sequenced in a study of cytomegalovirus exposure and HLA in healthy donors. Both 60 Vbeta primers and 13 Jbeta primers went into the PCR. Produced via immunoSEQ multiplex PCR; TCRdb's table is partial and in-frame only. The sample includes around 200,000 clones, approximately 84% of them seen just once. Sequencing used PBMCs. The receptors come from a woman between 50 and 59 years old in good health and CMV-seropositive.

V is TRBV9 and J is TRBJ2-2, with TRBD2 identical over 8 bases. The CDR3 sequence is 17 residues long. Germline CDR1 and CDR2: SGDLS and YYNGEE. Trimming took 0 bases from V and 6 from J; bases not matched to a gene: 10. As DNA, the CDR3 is TGTGCCAGCAGCGTAGACATTAGCGGGGCTGAACCCGGGGAGCTGTTTTTT. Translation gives CASSVDISGAEPGELFF.

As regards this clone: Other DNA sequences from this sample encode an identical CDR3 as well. Here the CDR3 DNA reads TGTGCCAGCTCACCAGGGAGCTACGAGCAGTACTTC. Its translation is CASSPGSYEQYF. The chain is built from TRBV18 and TRBJ2-7; possibly TRBD2 for D (5 bases). V was trimmed by 2 bases and J by 3 bases, leaving 5 bases between them. This CDR3 region has 12 residues. CDR1 is KGHSH and CDR2 is LQKENI in the germline V gene.

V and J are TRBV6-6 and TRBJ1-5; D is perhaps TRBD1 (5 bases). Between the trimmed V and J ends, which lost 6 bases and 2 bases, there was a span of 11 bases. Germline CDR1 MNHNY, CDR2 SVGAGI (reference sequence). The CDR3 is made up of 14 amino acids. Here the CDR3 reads CASRPDSRNQPQHF. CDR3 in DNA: TGTGCCAGCAGACCCGACAGCCGCAATCAGCCCCAGCATTTT.

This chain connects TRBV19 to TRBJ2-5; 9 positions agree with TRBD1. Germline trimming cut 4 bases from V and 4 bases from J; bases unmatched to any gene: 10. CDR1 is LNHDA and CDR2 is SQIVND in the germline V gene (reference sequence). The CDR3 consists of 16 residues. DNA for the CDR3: TGTGCCAGTAGTACCTGGACAGGGGAGATTGGAGAGACCCAGTACTTC. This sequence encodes CASSTWTGEIGETQYF.

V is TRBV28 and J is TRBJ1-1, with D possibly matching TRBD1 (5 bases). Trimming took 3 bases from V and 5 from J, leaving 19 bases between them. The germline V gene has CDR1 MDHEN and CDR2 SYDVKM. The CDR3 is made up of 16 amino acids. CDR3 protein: CASSFSAGRGKTEAFF. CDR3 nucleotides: TGTGCCAGCAGTTTTTCGGCAGGGAGGGGAAAGACTGAAGCTTTCTTT.

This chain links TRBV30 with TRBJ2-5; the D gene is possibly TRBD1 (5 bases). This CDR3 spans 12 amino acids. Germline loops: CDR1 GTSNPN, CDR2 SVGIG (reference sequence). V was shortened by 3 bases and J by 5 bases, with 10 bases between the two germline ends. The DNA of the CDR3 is TGTGCCTGGAGCAGACAGTGGGAGACCCAGTACTTC. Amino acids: CAWSRQWETQYF. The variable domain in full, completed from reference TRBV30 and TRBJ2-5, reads SQTIHQWPATLVQPVGSPLSLECTVEGTSNPNLYWYRQAAGRGLQLLFYSVGIGQISSEVPQNLSASRPQDRQFILSSKKLLLSDSGFYLCAWSRQWETQYFGPGTRLLVL.

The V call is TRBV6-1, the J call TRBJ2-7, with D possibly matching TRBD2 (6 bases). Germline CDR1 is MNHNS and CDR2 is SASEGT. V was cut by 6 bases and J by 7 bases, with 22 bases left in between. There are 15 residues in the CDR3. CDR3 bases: TGTGCCAGCAGCGAGCTTGGAGGACGGGGGTGGGAGCAGTACTTC. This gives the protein CASSELGGRGWEQYF.

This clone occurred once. CDR3 bases: TGTGCCAGCAGAGCAGGGGCTGGGGAGCAGTTCTTC. Residues: CASRAGAGEQFF. V and J are TRBV2 and TRBJ2-1, with a tentative D call TRBD1 (6 bases). This CDR3 is built from 12 residues. Trimming stripped 6 bases from V and 10 bases from J, with 13 bases between. Germline CDR1 is SNHLY and CDR2 is FYNNEI.

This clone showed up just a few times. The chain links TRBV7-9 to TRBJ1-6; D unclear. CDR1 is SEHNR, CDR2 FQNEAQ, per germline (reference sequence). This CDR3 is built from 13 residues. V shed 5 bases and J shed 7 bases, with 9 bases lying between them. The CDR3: CASSDSANSPLHF. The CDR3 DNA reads TGTGCCAGCAGCGACTCGGCCAATTCACCCCTCCACTTT.

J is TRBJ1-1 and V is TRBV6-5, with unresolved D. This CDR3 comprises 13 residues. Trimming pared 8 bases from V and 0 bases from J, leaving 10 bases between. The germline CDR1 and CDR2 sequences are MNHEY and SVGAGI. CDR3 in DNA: TGTGCCAGCCTCTCGGCGGTGAACACTGAAGCTTTCTTT. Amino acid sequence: CASLSAVNTEAFF.

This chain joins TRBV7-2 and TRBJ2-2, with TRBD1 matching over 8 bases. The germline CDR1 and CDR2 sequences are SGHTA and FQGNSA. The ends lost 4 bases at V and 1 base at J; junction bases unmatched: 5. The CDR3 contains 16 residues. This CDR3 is CASSSRTGWNTGELFF. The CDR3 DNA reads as TGTGCCAGCAGCTCCAGGACAGGGTGGAACACCGGGGAGCTGTTTTTT.

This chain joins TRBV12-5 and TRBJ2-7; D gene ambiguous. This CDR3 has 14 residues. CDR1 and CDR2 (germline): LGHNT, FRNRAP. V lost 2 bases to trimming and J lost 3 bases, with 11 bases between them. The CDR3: CASGLRVPFYEQYF. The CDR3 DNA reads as TGTGCTAGTGGTTTGCGGGTTCCCTTCTACGAGCAGTACTTC. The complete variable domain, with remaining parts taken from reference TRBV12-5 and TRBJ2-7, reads DARVTQTPRHKVTEMGQEVTMRCQPILGHNTVFWYRQTMMQGLELLAYFRNRAPLDDSGMPKDRFSAEMPDATLATLKIQPSEPRDSAVYFCASGLRVPFYEQYFGPGTRLTVT.

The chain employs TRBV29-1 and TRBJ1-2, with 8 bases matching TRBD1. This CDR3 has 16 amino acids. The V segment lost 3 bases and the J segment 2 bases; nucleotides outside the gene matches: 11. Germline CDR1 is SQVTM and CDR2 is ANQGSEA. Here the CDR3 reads CSVEFRGRNWNYGYTF. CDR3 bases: TGCAGCGTTGAGTTCAGGGGGCGAAATTGGAACTATGGCTACACCTTC.

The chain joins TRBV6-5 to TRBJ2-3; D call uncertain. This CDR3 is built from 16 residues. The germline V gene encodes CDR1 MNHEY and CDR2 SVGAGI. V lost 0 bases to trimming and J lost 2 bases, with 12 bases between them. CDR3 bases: TGTGCCAGCAGTTACTCGTCCCATCAATCCACAGATACGCAGTATTTT. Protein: CASSYSSHQSTDTQYF.

In nucleotides, the CDR3 is TGTGCCAGCAGTGAGCCGCCACTAGCGGACGACAATGAGCAGTTCTTC. Translated: CASSEPPLADDNEQFF. The rearrangement joins TRBV2 to TRBJ2-1, with TRBD2 matching 8 bases. CDR3 length: 16 residues. The V gene end was trimmed by 3 bases and the J gene end by 5 bases; junction bases not matched to a gene: 9. Germline loops: CDR1 SNHLY, CDR2 FYNNEI.

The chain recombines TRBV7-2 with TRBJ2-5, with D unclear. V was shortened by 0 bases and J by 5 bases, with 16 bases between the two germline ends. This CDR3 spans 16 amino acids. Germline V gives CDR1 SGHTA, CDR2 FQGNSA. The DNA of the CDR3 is TGTGCCAGCAGCTTAGCGTCGGCTAGTCGTAGGGAGACCCAGTACTTC. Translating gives CASSLASASRRETQYF.

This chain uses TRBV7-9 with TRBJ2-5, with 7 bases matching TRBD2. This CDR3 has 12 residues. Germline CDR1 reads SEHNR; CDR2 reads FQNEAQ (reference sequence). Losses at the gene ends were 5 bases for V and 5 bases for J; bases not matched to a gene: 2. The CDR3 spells CASSMGGETQYF. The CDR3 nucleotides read TGTGCCAGCAGCATGGGGGGGGAGACCCAGTACTTC.

DNA for the CDR3: TGTGCCAGTAGTATAGCCCCGGGACAGACCTACGAGCAGTACTTC. Amino acids: CASSIAPGQTYEQYF. The chain recombines TRBV19 with TRBJ2-7; 7 bases agree with TRBD1. V was clipped by 1 base and J by 2 bases; unmatched bases: 5. CDR1 and CDR2 from the germline V gene are LNHDA and SQIVND (reference sequence). CDR3 length: 15 residues.

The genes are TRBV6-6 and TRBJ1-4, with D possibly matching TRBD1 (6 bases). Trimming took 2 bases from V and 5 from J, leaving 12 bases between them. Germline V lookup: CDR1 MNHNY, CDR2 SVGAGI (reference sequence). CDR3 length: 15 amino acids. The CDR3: CASSYDGQRNEKLFF. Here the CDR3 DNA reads TGTGCCAGCAGTTACGACGGACAGAGAAATGAAAAACTGTTTTTT.

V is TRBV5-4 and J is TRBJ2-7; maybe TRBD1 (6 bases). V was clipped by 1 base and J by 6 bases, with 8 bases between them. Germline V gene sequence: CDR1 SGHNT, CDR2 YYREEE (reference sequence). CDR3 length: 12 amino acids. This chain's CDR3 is CASSLLQGEQYF. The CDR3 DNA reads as TGTGCCAGCAGCTTGCTACAGGGCGAGCAGTACTTC.

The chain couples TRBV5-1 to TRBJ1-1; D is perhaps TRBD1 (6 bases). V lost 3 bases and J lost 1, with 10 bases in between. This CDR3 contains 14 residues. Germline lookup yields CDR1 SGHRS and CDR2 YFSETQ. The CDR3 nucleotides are TGCGCCAGCAGCTGGGGACAAAAGAACACTGAAGCTTTCTTT. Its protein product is CASSWGQKNTEAFF.

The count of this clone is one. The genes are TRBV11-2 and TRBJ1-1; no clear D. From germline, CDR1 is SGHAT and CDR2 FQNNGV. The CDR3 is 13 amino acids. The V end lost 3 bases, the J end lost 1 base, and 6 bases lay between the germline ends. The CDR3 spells CASSFIENTEAFF. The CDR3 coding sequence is TGTGCCAGCAGCTTTATAGAGAACACTGAAGCTTTCTTT.

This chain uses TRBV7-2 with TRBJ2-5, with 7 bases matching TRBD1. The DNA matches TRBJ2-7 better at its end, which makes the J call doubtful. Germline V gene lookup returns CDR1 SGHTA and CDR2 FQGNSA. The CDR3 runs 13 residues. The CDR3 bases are TGTGCCAGCAGCCCGGACAGGTTGTACGAGCAGTACTTC. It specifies CASSPDRLYEQYF.

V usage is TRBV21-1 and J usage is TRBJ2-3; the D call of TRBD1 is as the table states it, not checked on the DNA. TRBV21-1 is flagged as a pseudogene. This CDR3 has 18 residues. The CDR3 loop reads CASSKRCRRTESTDTQYF. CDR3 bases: TGTGCCAGCAGCAAAAGGTGTCGACGGACAGAGAGCACAGATACGCAGTATTTT.

This CDR3 is CATSSGGAADTQYF. The DNA of the CDR3 is TGTGCCACCTCGAGCGGGGGGGCAGCAGATACGCAGTATTTT. V is TRBV15 and J is TRBJ2-3, with 10 positions matching TRBD2. This CDR3 spans 14 amino acids. The junction had 6 bases not matched to a gene; V was cut back by 8 bases and J by 4 bases. CDR1 is LNHNV and CDR2 is YYDKDF in the germline V gene (reference sequence).

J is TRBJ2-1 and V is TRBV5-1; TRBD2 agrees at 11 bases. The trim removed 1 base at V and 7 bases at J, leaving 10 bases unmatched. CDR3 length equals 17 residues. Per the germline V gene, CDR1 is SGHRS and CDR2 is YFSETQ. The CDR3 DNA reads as TGCGCCAGCAGCTTGATTTATAGCGGGGGGGCTGGTAATGAGCAGTTCTTC. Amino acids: CASSLIYSGGAGNEQFF.

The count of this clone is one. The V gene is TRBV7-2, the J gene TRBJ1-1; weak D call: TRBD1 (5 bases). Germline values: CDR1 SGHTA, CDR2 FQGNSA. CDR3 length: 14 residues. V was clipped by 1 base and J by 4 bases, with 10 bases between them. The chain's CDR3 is CASSLVQGSTEAFF. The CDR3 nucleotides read TGTGCCAGCAGCTTAGTGCAGGGTAGCACTGAAGCTTTCTTT.

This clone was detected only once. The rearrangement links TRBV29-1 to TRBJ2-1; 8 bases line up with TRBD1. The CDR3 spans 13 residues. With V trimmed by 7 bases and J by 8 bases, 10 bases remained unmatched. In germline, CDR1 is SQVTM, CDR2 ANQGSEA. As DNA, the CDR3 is TGCAGCGATCGACAGGGGCCGGGAGATGAGCAGTTCTTC. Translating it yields CSDRQGPGDEQFF.

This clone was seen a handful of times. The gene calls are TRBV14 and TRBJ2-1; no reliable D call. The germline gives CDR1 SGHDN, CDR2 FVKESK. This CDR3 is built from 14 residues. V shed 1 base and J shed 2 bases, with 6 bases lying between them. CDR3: CASSQASPYNEQFF. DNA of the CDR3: TGTGCCAGCAGCCAAGCTAGTCCCTACAATGAGCAGTTCTTC.

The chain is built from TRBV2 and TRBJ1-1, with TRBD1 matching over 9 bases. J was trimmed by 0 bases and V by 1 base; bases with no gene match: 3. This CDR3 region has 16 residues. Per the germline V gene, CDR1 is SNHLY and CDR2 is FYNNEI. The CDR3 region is CASSEGGQGLNTEAFF. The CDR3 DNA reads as TGTGCCAGCAGTGAAGGGGGACAGGGATTGAACACTGAAGCTTTCTTT. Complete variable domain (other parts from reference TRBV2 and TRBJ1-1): EPEVTQTPSHQVTQMGQEVILRCVPISNHLYFYWYRQILGQKVEFLVSFYNNEISEKSEIFDDQFSVERPDGSNFTLKIRSTKLEDSAMYFCASSEGGQGLNTEAFFGQGTRLTVV.

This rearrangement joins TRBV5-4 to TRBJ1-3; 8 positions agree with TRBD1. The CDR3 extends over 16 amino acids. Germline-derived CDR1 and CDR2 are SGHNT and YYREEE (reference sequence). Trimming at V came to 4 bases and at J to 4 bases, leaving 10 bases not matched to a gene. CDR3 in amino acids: CASSLQGAAVGNTIYF. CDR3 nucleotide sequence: TGTGCCAGCAGCCTCCAGGGGGCAGCGGTCGGAAACACCATATATTTT.

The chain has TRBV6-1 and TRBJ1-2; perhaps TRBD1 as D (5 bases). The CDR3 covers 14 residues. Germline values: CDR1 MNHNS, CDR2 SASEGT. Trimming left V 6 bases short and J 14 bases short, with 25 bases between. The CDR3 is CASSKSGTPSGRTF. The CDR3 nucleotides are TGTGCCAGCAGCAAATCCGGGACCCCATCCGGGAGGACCTTC.